This T cell receptor (beta chain) was identified during a study of cytomegalovirus exposure and HLA in healthy donors. Trimming took 6 bases from V and 4 from J, leaving 15 bases between them. CDR3 length equals 13 residues. Germline V CDR1 and CDR2: SQVTM, ANQGSEA. Every donor was a healthy person donating bone marrow. Study-wide points: There were fewer than 200 TCR beta chains listed as cytomegalovirus-associated. Available immune exposure information covered CMV serostatus only. A later look showed TCR association rates differing by HLA locus, highest for DRB1 and lowest for HLA-C.

Worth noting for this clone: Antigen specificity is unknown.

Primers: 60 Vbeta forward and 13 Jbeta reverse. The protocol was immunoSEQ multiplex PCR, while the TCRdb copy is restricted to in-frame clones and leaves out a portion. The data hold approximately 190,000 clones, with about an eighth observed a single time. Input material: PBMCs. The receptor was isolated from a man aged 45-65 years in good health and CMV-seropositive. The chain uses TRBV29-1 and TRBJ1-2; D is unresolved. The CDR3 protein is CSVAKETIYGYTF. CDR3 nucleotides: TGCAGCGTCGCCAAAGAAACTATCTATGGCTACACCTTC.